The 26 T cell receptor beta chains presented below share a single source sample, sequenced in a study of blood T cell repertoires in COVID-19. The data were produced by immunoSEQ multiplex PCR, yet TCRdb's version contains in-frame clones alone and is incomplete. The sample shows fewer than 250,000 clones, 80% of them seen only once. Sequenced material: peripheral blood. These receptors originate from a man aged 55 to 70 with acute or convalescent COVID-19.

This chain links TRBV12-2 with TRBJ1-2; the DNA was not used to check the table's D call, TRBD1. TRBV12-2 is recorded as a pseudogene. This CDR3 has 13 residues. The CDR3 DNA reads TGTGCAAGTCGCTTTAGTTCAGGAAAAGGCTACACCTTC. It encodes CASRFSSGKGYTF.

V gene TRBV4-1 combines with J gene TRBJ1-5; 9 nucleotides match TRBD1. The CDR3 totals 17 residues. Per the germline V gene, CDR1 is MGHRA and CDR2 is YSYEKL. With 4 bases clipped from V and 2 bases from J, the junction kept 9 bases outside the gene matches. In nucleotides, the CDR3 is TGCGCCAGCAGCCCGAACCACAGGGGGCTGGGCAATCAGCCCCAGCATTTT. As protein: CASSPNHRGLGNQPQHF.

V usage is TRBV5-1 and J usage is TRBJ2-3; no reliable D call. Trimming took off 3 bases at V and 2 bases at J, with 10 bases between the two ends. The germline V gene has CDR1 SGHRS and CDR2 YFSETQ. The CDR3 runs 14 residues. The CDR3 is CASSSPESTDTQYF. The DNA for the CDR3 is TGCGCCAGCAGCTCCCCCGAGTCCACAGATACGCAGTATTTT.

This chain connects TRBV6-6 to TRBJ2-1, with D perhaps TRBD2 (6 bases). The CDR3 contains 15 residues. The V end was cut by 2 bases, the J end by 6 bases, with 14 bases between. Germline V gene sequence: CDR1 MNHNY, CDR2 SVGAGI (reference sequence). DNA of the CDR3: TGTGCCAGCAGTTACAGCCGGGAGTTTCTCAATGAGCAGTTCTTC. Protein sequence: CASSYSREFLNEQFF.

This clone was recorded only once. V and J are TRBV21-1 and TRBJ1-5; the listed D gene, TRBD1, was not tested against the DNA. TRBV21-1 is a pseudogene segment. CDR3 length: 16 residues. The CDR3 loop is CASRADRFYSNQPQHF. The CDR3 coding sequence is TGTGCCAGCAGGGCCGACAGATTCTATAGCAATCAGCCCCAGCATTTT.

The rearrangement joins TRBV5-5 to TRBJ2-7; 7 bases agree with TRBD1. CDR1 SGHKS and CDR2 YYEKEE come from the germline V gene (reference sequence). V was pared by 2 bases and J by 2 bases, with 10 bases of the junction left unmatched. There are 16 residues in the CDR3. CDR3 residues: CASSFGQVSTTYEQYF. In DNA, the CDR3 is TGTGCCAGCAGCTTCGGACAGGTATCAACTACCTACGAGCAGTACTTC.

In regard to this clone: Its ends do not fully match the called genes, so a read error is possible. The rearrangement joins TRBV3-1 (or the pseudogene TRBV3-2) to TRBJ2-3; TRBD2 is a possible D gene (6 bases). Germline V CDR1 and CDR2: LGHDT, YNNKEL (reference sequence). CDR3 length: 12 amino acids. CDR3 DNA: TGTGCCAGCAGCCAAGGAACAGCGGGCGGGGATTTT. It translates to CASSQGTAGGDF.

The chain carries TRBV5-1 and TRBJ2-5, with D hard to call. The CDR3 totals 13 residues. V was pared by 3 bases and J by 1 base, with 7 bases between. Germline V gene data show CDR1 as SGHRS and CDR2 as YFSETQ. The CDR3 is CASSSGPQETQYF. The CDR3 coding sequence is TGCGCCAGCAGCTCGGGTCCCCAAGAGACCCAGTACTTC.

The chain links TRBV19 to TRBJ2-3; unclear D gene. Trimming removed 4 bases from V and 1 base from J, with 3 bases in between. This CDR3 has 12 amino acids. Per germline, CDR1 LNHDA and CDR2 SQIVND (reference sequence). The CDR3 reads CASSSGTDTQYF. CDR3 bases: TGTGCCAGTAGTAGCGGCACAGATACGCAGTATTTT.

The gene calls are TRBV25-1 and TRBJ2-7, with a tentative D call TRBD1 (5 bases). There are 13 residues in the CDR3. V was trimmed by 5 bases and J by 4 bases, leaving 12 bases between them. Looked up from germline, CDR1 is MGHDK and CDR2 is SYGVNS. Here the CDR3 DNA reads TGTGCCAGCAGTAAACCAGGGTTATACGAGCAGTACTTC. It yields the protein CASSKPGLYEQYF.

The chain recombines TRBV25-1 with TRBJ2-7; D might be TRBD1 (5 bases). V lost 3 bases and J 4 bases, leaving 13 bases between the germline ends. CDR1 MGHDK and CDR2 SYGVNS come from the germline V gene. The CDR3 runs to 14 residues. Here the CDR3 reads CASSEETAKYEQYF. Here the CDR3 DNA reads TGTGCCAGCAGTGAGGAGACAGCGAAATACGAGCAGTACTTC.

The chain employs TRBV5-1 and TRBJ2-7; 9 bases map to TRBD1. Looked up from germline, CDR1 is SGHRS and CDR2 is YFSETQ. V dropped 4 bases and J dropped 0; count of bases not matched to a gene: 5. The length of the CDR3 is 15 residues. The CDR3 DNA reads TGCGCCAGCAGCGCCCCGGGACAGGGCTCCTACGAGCAGTACTTC. This encodes CASSAPGQGSYEQYF.

J is TRBJ1-5 and V is TRBV5-1; D call uncertain. Germline values: CDR1 SGHRS, CDR2 YFSETQ. The CDR3 consists of 16 residues. Trimming shortened V by 1 base and J by 6 bases, and 17 bases separated the two germline ends. For the CDR3, the DNA is TGCGCCAGCAGCTTGTTCGCGGGGTCCTTCGGTCAGCCCCAGCATTTT. This encodes CASSLFAGSFGQPQHF. The variable domain in full, with the rest retrieved from reference TRBV5-1 and TRBJ1-5, is KAGVTQTPRYLIKTRGQQVTLSCSPISGHRSVSWYQQTPGQGLQFLFEYFSETQRNKGNFPGRFSGRQFSNSRSEMNVSTLELGDSALYLCASSLFAGSFGQPQHFGDGTRLSIL.

This chain links TRBV28 with TRBJ1-1, with 8 bases matching TRBD1. J was trimmed by 8 bases and V by 3 bases; bases with no gene match: 5. Germline loops: CDR1 MDHEN, CDR2 SYDVKM. The CDR3 has 13 amino acids. The CDR3 spells CASSFRWTGEAFF. CDR3 sequence (DNA): TGTGCCAGCAGTTTCCGGTGGACAGGGGAAGCTTTCTTT.

The chain carries TRBV7-9 and TRBJ2-3; 14 bases align to TRBD2. V lost 5 bases and J lost 2; bases outside the gene matches: 6. This CDR3 has 17 amino acids. The germline V gene has CDR1 SEHNR and CDR2 FQNEAQ (reference sequence). CDR3 in amino acids: CASSDGTSGGYTDTQYF. The DNA of the CDR3 is TGTGCCAGCAGCGACGGGACTAGCGGGGGCTACACAGATACGCAGTATTTT.

The chain recombines TRBV7-3 with TRBJ2-1; 10 positions agree with TRBD2. The CDR3 totals 15 residues. V was clipped by 6 bases and J by 8 bases; unmatched bases: 10. Per the germline V gene, CDR1 is SGHTA and CDR2 is FQGTGA. CDR3 residues: CASSPAGGPWDEQFF. CDR3 in DNA: TGTGCCAGCAGTCCAGCGGGAGGGCCGTGGGATGAGCAGTTCTTC. The whole variable domain, remainder taken from reference TRBV7-3 and TRBJ2-1, is GAGVSQTPSNKVTEKGKYVELRCDPISGHTALYWYRQSLGQGPEFLIYFQGTGAADDSGLPNDRFFAVRPEGSVSTLKIQRTERGDSAVYLCASSPAGGPWDEQFFGPGTRLTVL.

The chain recombines TRBV6-5 with TRBJ2-7; 9 positions agree with TRBD2. The CDR3 sequence is 14 residues long. Germline V CDR1 and CDR2: MNHEY, SVGAGI. V dropped 2 bases and J dropped 6; count of bases not matched to a gene: 5. This CDR3 is CASSYLAGGSEQYF. For the CDR3, the DNA is TGTGCCAGCAGTTACCTTGCGGGGGGGAGCGAGCAGTACTTC.

This clone was seen a single time. The CDR3: CASSSSGLAGTDTQYF. The CDR3 bases are TGCGCCAGCAGCTCTAGTGGACTAGCGGGAACAGATACGCAGTATTTT. The genes are TRBV4-1 and TRBJ2-3; the match to TRBD2 covers 12 bases. This CDR3 has 16 amino acids. The germline gives CDR1 MGHRA, CDR2 YSYEKL. Unmatched junction bases numbered 6, after V lost 5 bases and J lost 3 bases.

The chain is built from TRBV5-1 and TRBJ2-5; 8 bases are shared with TRBD2. The CDR3 has 15 amino acids. V lost 0 bases, J lost 5 bases, and 6 bases stayed unmatched. The germline V gene encodes CDR1 SGHRS and CDR2 YFSETQ. This CDR3 reads CASSLVGSGMETQYF. CDR3 DNA: TGCGCCAGCAGCTTGGTCGGTAGCGGGATGGAGACCCAGTACTTC.

The V and J genes are TRBV5-1 and TRBJ2-2; 12 positions match TRBD2. There are 18 residues in the CDR3. V trimming: 0 bases; J trimming: 1 base; junction bases outside the gene matches: 4. Germline V gene sequence: CDR1 SGHRS, CDR2 YFSETQ. The CDR3 reads CASSLAPLAGGNTGELFF. CDR3 in DNA: TGCGCCAGCAGCTTGGCCCCACTAGCGGGGGGGAACACCGGGGAGCTGTTTTTT.

V gene TRBV29-1 combines with J gene TRBJ2-1; perhaps TRBD1 as D (6 bases). Germline loops: CDR1 SQVTM, CDR2 ANQGSEA. Between the trimmed V and J ends, which lost 7 bases and 6 bases, there was a span of 19 bases. This CDR3 spans 14 amino acids. The CDR3 sequence: CSAQGGGLGNEQFF. CDR3 bases: TGCAGCGCCCAAGGGGGTGGCTTGGGCAATGAGCAGTTCTTC.

This chain uses TRBV6-2 or TRBV6-3 with TRBJ1-2; 8 nucleotides align to TRBD1. Germline trimming cut 5 bases from V and 2 bases from J; bases unmatched to any gene: 1. The germline CDR1 and CDR2 sequences are MNHEY and SVGEGT. The CDR3 totals 13 residues. CDR3 protein: CASSDRGNYGYTF. The DNA for the CDR3 is TGTGCCAGCAGTGACAGGGGCAACTATGGCTACACCTTC.

The gene calls are TRBV25-1 and TRBJ1-3, with D perhaps TRBD1 (5 bases). The CDR3 runs 13 residues. Trimming took 8 bases from V and 4 from J, leaving 12 bases between them. CDR1 and CDR2 (germline): MGHDK, SYGVNS. The CDR3 nucleotides are TGTGCCAGCCGATACGCAGGGGGAAACACCATATATTTT. Translated, it gives CASRYAGGNTIYF.

The V and J genes are TRBV9 and TRBJ2-1; 9 nucleotides line up with TRBD2. In germline, CDR1 is SGDLS, CDR2 YYNGEE. Unmatched junction bases numbered 0, after V lost 2 bases and J lost 9 bases. This CDR3 region has 12 residues. CDR3 loop: CASSVTSGEQFF. The CDR3 bases are TGTGCCAGCAGCGTGACTAGCGGTGAGCAGTTCTTC.

This chain links TRBV6-4 with TRBJ1-5; no firm D call. The ends were cut back, 3 bases at V and 4 bases at J, with 7 bases in the middle. Germline V gene sequence: CDR1 MRHNA, CDR2 SNTAGT. The CDR3 covers 13 residues. The chain's CDR3 is CASSETANQPQHF. The DNA of the CDR3 is TGTGCCAGCAGTGAAACCGCGAATCAGCCCCAGCATTTT.

This chain connects TRBV19 to TRBJ2-1, with a possible D match to TRBD1 (6 bases). Trimming cost V 7 bases and J 3 bases, with 10 bases left between them. Germline V lookup: CDR1 LNHDA, CDR2 SQIVND (reference sequence). The CDR3 loop spans 13 amino acids. CDR3 region: CASTYRDYNEQFF. As DNA, the CDR3 is TGTGCCAGTACATACAGGGACTACAATGAGCAGTTCTTC.